The 20 T cell receptor delta chains below were found in one sample sequenced in a study of gamma-delta chains in newborns, infants, children. TCRdb used CATT to re-call clones from the reads. The table has some 2,500 delta-chain clones, about half seen once; the top ten hold 10% to 11%. The source material was blood, sampled at baseline. The receptors derive from a child who received the measles vaccine.

This clone is termed medium-sized (0.01 to 0.1%). The rearrangement joins TRDV2 to TRDJ1; TRDD3 aligns across 10 bases. With 3 bases clipped from V and 2 bases from J, the junction kept 5 bases outside the gene matches. CDR1 and CDR2 from the germline V gene are GEAIGNYY and EKD. The CDR3 has 15 amino acids. For the CDR3, the DNA is TGTGCCTGTGACGTCCTACTGGGGGATACCGATAAACTCATCTTT. Protein product: CACDVLLGDTDKLIF.

Comments on this clone: A much more abundant neighbour one base away suggests this may be a read error. The gene calls are TRDV2 and TRDJ1; TRDD3 matches 9 bases. V lost 0 bases and J lost 2; bases outside the gene matches: 18. This CDR3 has 20 amino acids. Germline CDR1 GEAIGNYY, CDR2 EKD. This CDR3 is CACDTVNGGYNKGKTDKLIF. The DNA for the CDR3 is TGTGCCTGTGACACCGTTAACGGGGGATACAACAAAGGAAAGACCGATAAACTCATCTTT.

This clone appeared a few times. The chain is built from TRDV1 and TRDJ3; 9 bases agree with TRDD3. Losses at the gene ends were 4 bases for V and 3 bases for J; bases not matched to a gene: 19. The CDR3 covers 22 residues. Germline V lookup: CDR1 TSWWSYY, CDR2 QGS. CDR3 sequence (DNA): TGTGCTCTTGGGGTTACCGTAGGGAGCTACTGGGGGACCCTCTGGGACACCCGACAGATGTTTTTC. This codes for CALGVTVGSYWGTLWDTRQMFF.

This clone has only a few counts. CDR3 nucleotides: TGTGCTCTTGGGGAACCACCACCTACTTCGAGGCGGACCAGGGGGATTAGAATCGGACTCATCTTT. It specifies CALGEPPPTSRRTRGIRIGLIF. J is TRDJ1 and V is TRDV1, with TRDD3 matching over 7 bases. The CDR3 covers 22 residues. Trimming took 1 base from V and 10 from J; bases not matched to a gene: 33. Germline CDR1 and CDR2: TSWWSYY and QGS.

This clone was seen just once. This chain links TRDV3 with TRDJ1; 10 bases align to TRDD3. The CDR3 consists of 20 residues. Germline loops: CDR1 TVYSNPD, CDR2 GDNSRS (reference sequence). The V gene end was trimmed by 3 bases and the J gene end by 0 bases; junction bases not matched to a gene: 22. The CDR3 sequence: CALVPKKLGDQDVYTDKLIF. The CDR3 nucleotides are TGTGCCTTGGTTCCTAAAAAACTGGGGGATCAGGATGTGTACACCGATAAACTCATCTTT.

A word on this clone: A much larger clonotype is one base distant, so this may be a read error. Other DNA variants within this sample encode the same CDR3. The chain carries TRDV2 and TRDJ3, with 10 bases lining up with TRDD3. The germline V gene encodes CDR1 GEAIGNYY and CDR2 EKD. The CDR3 length is 18 residues. The CDR3 DNA is TGTGCCTGTGACACCGGGGGATACGATACCTGGGACACCCGGCAGATGTTTTTC. Translated, it gives CACDTGGYDTWDTRQMFF.

This clone came up a few times. The J gene is TRDJ1, the V gene TRDV1; 13 nucleotides agree with TRDD3. V shed 3 bases, J shed 1 base, and the junction held 17 bases outside the gene matches. The germline V gene encodes CDR1 TSWWSYY and CDR2 QGS. This CDR3 is built from 21 residues. Here the CDR3 reads CALGDTTPYWGIRKPTDKLIF. CDR3 coding DNA: TGTGCTCTTGGGGACACAACTCCGTACTGGGGGATACGAAAACCCACCGATAAACTCATCTTT.

Relative to its sample, this clone is large. The chain couples TRDV1 to TRDJ1; perhaps TRDD3 as D (5 bases). Trimming cost V 7 bases and J 0 bases, with 15 bases left between them. The germline V gene has CDR1 TSWWSYY and CDR2 QGS. There are 15 residues in the CDR3. Here the CDR3 DNA reads TGTGCTCTTGCTCGGGGGGCCGAGTACACCGATAAACTCATCTTT. Translation gives CALARGAEYTDKLIF.

In its sample, this clone is medium-sized. This chain connects TRDV3 to TRDJ1, with unresolved D. The V gene's germline CDR1 is TVYSNPD and CDR2 GDNSRS (reference sequence). There are 13 residues in the CDR3. V was trimmed by 3 bases and J by 1 base, leaving 12 bases between them. The CDR3 sequence is CALELRATDKLIF. DNA of the CDR3: TGTGCCTTGGAGCTACGTGCCACCGATAAACTCATCTTT. Supplemented by reference TRDV3 and TRDJ1, the full variable domain reads CDKVTQSSPDQTVASGSEVVLLCTYDTVYSNPDLFWYRIRPDYSFQFVFYGDNSRSEGADFTQGRFSVKHILTQKAFHLVISPVRTEDSATYYCALELRATDKLIFGKGTRVTVEP.

This clone was observed once. The CDR3 protein is CAFNTFLGLGDMLLPYILIF. In nucleotides, the CDR3 is TGTGCCTTTAACACCTTCCTAGGGCTGGGGGATATGTTACTGCCCTATATACTCATCTTT. The chain carries TRDV3 and TRDJ1; TRDD3 matches at 10 bases. CDR3 length: 20 residues. Germline CDR1 TVYSNPD, CDR2 GDNSRS (reference sequence). The trim removed 1 base at V and 10 bases at J, leaving 30 bases unmatched. Looking up the rest from reference TRDV3 and TRDJ1 gives the full variable domain: CDKVTQSSPDQTVASGSEVVLLCTYDTVYSNPDLFWYRIRPDYSFQFVFYGDNSRSEGADFTQGRFSVKHILTQKAFHLVISPVRTEDSATYYCAFNTFLGLGDMLLPYILIFGKGTRVTVEP.

Worth noting for this clone: In the same sample, other DNA sequences code for this CDR3. The chain carries TRDV1 and TRDJ1; 12 bases map to TRDD3. V lost 9 bases and J lost 6; bases outside the gene matches: 23. The CDR3 extends over 19 amino acids. The V gene's germline CDR1 is TSWWSYY and CDR2 QGS. The CDR3 DNA follows: TGTGCTCTCGGAGAACCTCCCTTCAGTGACTGGGGGATACAATATAAACTCATCTTT. Its protein product is CALGEPPFSDWGIQYKLIF.

As concerns this clone: Other DNA sequences in this sample translate to the same CDR3. The chain employs TRAV29/DV5 and TRDJ1; a weak D match, TRDD2 (5 bases). This CDR3 contains 19 residues. The germline CDR1 and CDR2 sequences are NSMFDY and ISSIKDK. Trimming took 0 bases from V and 4 from J, leaving 28 bases between them. DNA for the CDR3: TGTGCAGCAAGCGCTAATTCCTCAAGCCGCACTTTTGCGAGCGATAAACTCATCTTT. It specifies CAASANSSSRTFASDKLIF.

This clone is termed large. This chain links TRDV2 with TRDJ3; 8 bases line up with TRDD3. The CDR3 contains 20 residues. CDR1 is GEAIGNYY, CDR2 EKD, per germline. The junction had 9 bases not matched to a gene; V was cut back by 0 bases and J by 0 bases. The CDR3 region has the DNA TGTGCCTGTGACACCGTTTGGGATACGCGCGGCTCCTGGGACACCCGACAGATGTTTTTC. Translated, it gives CACDTVWDTRGSWDTRQMFF.

This clone rates as medium-sized (0.01 to 0.1%). V is TRAV29/DV5 and J is TRDJ1; unclear D gene. Germline lookup yields CDR1 NSMFDY and CDR2 ISSIKDK. V lost 5 bases to trimming and J lost 0 bases, with 17 bases between them. The CDR3 length is 15 residues. CDR3 protein: CAAAGVPTDTDKLIF. The CDR3 bases are TGTGCAGCTGCCGGGGTCCCGACTGACACCGATAAACTCATCTTT. Looking up the rest from reference TRAV29/DV5 and TRDJ1 gives the full variable domain: DQQVKQNSPSLSVQEGRISILNCDYTNSMFDYFLWYKKYPAEGPTFLISISSIKDKNEDGRFTVFLNKSAKHLSLHIVPSQPGDSAVYFCAAAGVPTDTDKLIFGKGTRVTVEP.

Turning to this clone: A much larger clone differs from this one at a single base, so this may be a read error. The rearrangement joins TRDV1 to TRDJ1; D gene ambiguous. Per germline, CDR1 TSWWSYY and CDR2 QGS. V was trimmed by 4 bases and J by 0 bases, leaving 21 bases between them. The CDR3 contains 18 residues. The CDR3 coding sequence is TGTGCTCTTGGGGTCCTCAACCCATTGAGCAAGTACACCGATAAACTCATCTTT. It translates to CALGVLNPLSKYTDKLIF.

Of note for this clone: This may arise from a read error, as a much more abundant clone is one base away. In the same sample, other DNA sequences code for this CDR3. The chain recombines TRDV2 with TRDJ1; TRDD3 aligns across 10 bases. Trimming removed 7 bases from V and 5 bases from J; junction bases left unmatched: 18. Germline loops: CDR1 GEAIGNYY, CDR2 EKD. The CDR3 sequence is 17 residues long. The CDR3 here is CACDPFPTRGDTDKLIF. CDR3 in DNA: TGTGCCTGCGACCCTTTTCCTACGCGGGGGGATACGGATAAACTCATCTTT.

The chain is built from TRDV1 and TRDJ1; D gene ambiguous. Trimming pared 2 bases from V and 0 bases from J, leaving 7 bases between. The germline CDR1 and CDR2 sequences are TSWWSYY and QGS. This CDR3 comprises 14 residues. The CDR3 sequence: CALGELVYTDKLIF. The CDR3 coding sequence is TGTGCTCTTGGGGAATTAGTCTACACCGATAAACTCATCTTT.

In this sample, this clone is large. The chain recombines TRDV2 with TRDJ3, with 7 bases fitting TRDD3. Germline V CDR1 and CDR2: GEAIGNYY, EKD. The CDR3 is made up of 19 amino acids. The J segment lost 0 bases and the V segment lost 1 base, leaving 8 bases of the junction unmatched. CDR3 residues: CACDTLGIRSSWDTRQMFF. The CDR3 DNA is TGTGCCTGTGACACACTGGGGATCCGGAGCTCCTGGGACACCCGACAGATGTTTTTC.

Turning to this clone: One base away lies a much larger clone, so this may be a sequencing read error. Other DNA sequences in this sample translate to the same CDR3. The V and J genes are TRAV29/DV5 and TRDJ1; TRDD3 agrees at 10 bases. Germline V gene sequence: CDR1 NSMFDY, CDR2 ISSIKDK. The CDR3 totals 19 residues. The CDR3: CAASAAPRGIRYYTDKLIF. The CDR3 DNA reads as TGTGCAGCGAGCGCGGCCCCCAGGGGGATACGCTATTACACCGATAAACTCATCTTT. The variable domain in full, with the rest retrieved from reference TRAV29/DV5 and TRDJ1, is DQQVKQNSPSLSVQEGRISILNCDYTNSMFDYFLWYKKYPAEGPTFLISISSIKDKNEDGRFTVFLNKSAKHLSLHIVPSQPGDSAVYFCAASAAPRGIRYYTDKLIFGKGTRVTVEP.

In regard to this clone: This may be a read error: a much more frequent sequence differs by one nucleotide. V gene TRDV1 combines with J gene TRDJ1; TRDD2 aligns across 9 bases. Per the germline V gene, CDR1 is TSWWSYY and CDR2 is QGS. The CDR3 loop spans 20 amino acids. CDR3 residues: CAPGELIPSYGGGYTDKLIF. The CDR3 DNA sequence: TGTGCTCCTGGGGAACTGATACCTTCCTACGGTGGGGGTTACACCGATAAACTCATCTTT.